The clone carrying this T cell receptor beta chain has more than one count but fewer than ten. The antigen is not known. What was amplified from RNA transcripts were TCR beta CDR3 regions. An initial round of RT-PCR targeting the TCR CDR3 relied on the HTBI primer set. TCRdb itself ran the multiplex PCR reads through MiXCR, one entry per CDR3 protein. The sample lists hundreds of thousands of distinct CDR3 sequences, roughly 22% occurring once. CDR3 length: 14 amino acids. Germline V CDR1 and CDR2: SGHRS, YFSETQ. Trimming shortened V by 5 bases and J by 1 base, and 13 bases separated the two germline ends. This specimen comes from a study of T cells in Graves' hyperthyroidism and ophthalmopathy. Study in general: Peripheral blood was drawn at first diagnosis, prior to all treatment.

The study included ophthalmopathy patients with Clinical Activity Score at least 3, NOSPECS grade at least 4 and duration under 3 months. Diagnosing involved the use of clinical symptoms, serum thyroxine and TRAb, thyroid ultrasound and orbital computed tomography. The study's findings and limits: Blood also showed most of the thyroid clonotypes that were expanded above 0.001.

The chain employs TRBV5-1 and TRBJ2-7; D could derive from TRBD1 or TRBD2 (5 bases each). The TCR sequence derives from a man in his thirties or forties with Graves' ophthalmopathy. The specimen was blood. Written as DNA, the CDR3 is TGCGCCAGCAGGGAGCTGAGGGGTTCCTACGAGCAGTACTTC. This encodes CASRELRGSYEQYF.